The 15 T cell receptor beta chains presented below share a single source sample, sequenced in a study of T cell responses to AZD1222 COVID-19 vaccine. Sequenced by immunoSEQ multiplex PCR; TCRdb stores in-frame clones only, minus some. This sample has about 180,000 clones, with 88% found just once. Sequences were derived from peripheral blood, sampled on day 0 of AZD1222 vaccination. The receptors stem from an adult in good health.

The chain is built from TRBV5-8 and TRBJ1-6; TRBD1 is a possible D gene (6 bases). Per germline, CDR1 SGHTS and CDR2 YDEGEE. V was clipped by 6 bases and J by 5 bases, with 15 bases between them. The CDR3 length is 15 residues. The CDR3 loop reads CASTLTGGDNSPLHF. The CDR3 nucleotides read TGTGCCAGCACGCTTACGGGGGGCGATAATTCACCCCTCCACTTT.

The chain recombines TRBV28 with TRBJ1-1, with D possibly matching TRBD1 (6 bases). CDR3 length: 11 amino acids. Germline V lookup: CDR1 MDHEN, CDR2 SYDVKM. Trimming stripped 5 bases from V and 10 bases from J, with 11 bases between. CDR3 sequence reads: CASSQGFGAFF. CDR3 coding DNA: TGTGCCAGCAGTCAGGGGTTTGGAGCTTTCTTT.

The rearrangement uses TRBV25-1 and TRBJ2-1; 10 bases are shared with TRBD2. Germline CDR1 MGHDK, CDR2 SYGVNS. J gave up 7 bases and V 6 bases, and 6 bases lay outside the gene matches. The CDR3 extends over 14 amino acids. The CDR3 DNA sequence: TGTGCCAGCAGGGGAGCGGGAGGGTTTAATGAGCAGTTCTTC. Translation gives CASRGAGGFNEQFF.

This sequence joins TRBV4-2 and TRBJ2-7, with D maybe TRBD2 (5 bases). V lost 0 bases and J lost 3, with 9 bases in between. This CDR3 is 14 amino acids long. Germline V gene sequence: CDR1 LGHNA, CDR2 YNFKEQ. The CDR3, as DNA: TGTGCCAGCAGCCAAGATCTGAGGGTCTACGAGCAGTACTTC. Its translation is CASSQDLRVYEQYF.

V and J are TRBV7-2 and TRBJ1-6; TRBD1 is a possible D gene (5 bases). Germline CDR1 reads SGHTA; CDR2 reads FQGNSA. This CDR3 has 16 residues. Trimming removed 5 bases from V and 14 bases from J, with 25 bases in between. CDR3 in amino acids: CASSLPRRTKVGTLHF. CDR3 DNA sequence: TGTGCCAGCAGCCTCCCCCGCCGGACAAAAGTAGGAACCCTCCACTTT.

The V gene is TRBV28, the J gene TRBJ2-1; 8 bases map to TRBD2. Germline-derived CDR1 and CDR2 are MDHEN and SYDVKM. The ends lost 5 bases at V and 8 bases at J; junction bases unmatched: 14. The CDR3 contains 16 residues. CDR3 region: CASSRLSGSRRDEQFF. The CDR3 coding sequence is TGTGCCAGCAGTAGACTCAGCGGGAGCAGAAGAGATGAGCAGTTCTTC.

This clone was observed a few times. This chain links TRBV7-3 with TRBJ2-3; 7 positions agree with TRBD2. This CDR3 has 15 residues. Per germline, CDR1 SGHTA and CDR2 FQGTGA. The V and J ends lost 4 bases and 2 bases, in that order; junction bases with no gene match: 6. The CDR3 DNA sequence: TGTGCCAGCAGCTCTAGCGGAGCCAACACAGATACGCAGTATTTT. The encoded protein is CASSSSGANTDTQYF.

The J gene is TRBJ2-1, the V gene TRBV12-5; no reliable D call. The germline V gene has CDR1 LGHNT and CDR2 FRNRAP. The CDR3 totals 12 residues. Trimming took 5 bases from V and 2 from J, leaving 4 bases between them. The CDR3 here is CASGPTYNEQFF. Written as DNA, the CDR3 is TGTGCTAGTGGTCCTACCTACAATGAGCAGTTCTTC.

The CDR3 loop is CASSRDAVGNTIYF. The CDR3 nucleotides read TGTGCCAGCAGTCGAGACGCAGTTGGAAACACCATATATTTT. J is TRBJ1-3 and V is TRBV6-5, with D unclear. V lost 5 bases and J lost 3, with 11 bases in between. Germline loops: CDR1 MNHEY, CDR2 SVGAGI. The CDR3 loop spans 14 amino acids.

The chain couples TRBV3-1 (or the pseudogene TRBV3-2) to TRBJ2-5; 8 positions match TRBD2. V gave up 4 bases and J gave up 5 bases; unmatched junction bases: 12. The germline gives CDR1 LGHDT, CDR2 YNNKEL (reference sequence). The CDR3 has 16 residues. The CDR3 DNA reads as TGTGCCAGCAGCCGCCGTACTGGCGGGAGGCAGGAGACCCAGTACTTC. Protein product: CASSRRTGGRQETQYF.

The chain joins TRBV5-6 to TRBJ2-7; D is possibly TRBD1 (5 bases). The germline V gene has CDR1 SGHDT and CDR2 YYEEEE. The germline V and J ends were trimmed by 4 bases and 3 bases, with 14 bases remaining between them. CDR3 length equals 14 residues. The DNA for the CDR3 is TGTGCCAGCAGCGCCGACCTAGGGGTCTACGAGCAGTACTTC. It specifies CASSADLGVYEQYF.

This chain uses TRBV24-1 with TRBJ2-3, with D perhaps matching TRBD1 (6 bases). Per the germline V gene, CDR1 is KGHDR and CDR2 is SFDVKD. V dropped 4 bases and J dropped 4 bases, with 14 bases sitting between them. This CDR3 is built from 15 residues. The CDR3 DNA is TGTGCCACCAGTGAGCCCGGGACACCTGCAGATACGCAGTATTTT. Translated: CATSEPGTPADTQYF.

This clone was seen more than once but under ten times. V usage is TRBV19 and J usage is TRBJ1-2; no reliable D call. The CDR3 sequence is 14 residues long. Germline CDR1 and CDR2: LNHDA and SQIVND (reference sequence). Trimming removed 3 bases from V and 1 base from J, with 9 bases in between. The DNA of the CDR3 is TGTGCCAGTAGTATCCGGCACAGTAACTATGGCTACACCTTC. Its translation: CASSIRHSNYGYTF.

This clone occurred a few times. The rearrangement joins TRBV4-3 to TRBJ2-2; D perhaps matches TRBD1 (6 bases). From germline, CDR1 is LGHNA and CDR2 YSLEER. Trimming left V 4 bases short and J 5 bases short, with 11 bases between. The CDR3 runs 14 residues. The CDR3 is CASSPIGTTGELFF. CDR3 DNA sequence: TGCGCCAGCAGCCCAATCGGGACAACCGGGGAGCTGTTTTTT.

The J gene is TRBJ1-5, the V gene TRBV7-9, with a possible D match to TRBD1 (5 bases). V was pared by 1 base and J by 0 bases, with 7 bases between. The CDR3 runs to 15 residues. Germline CDR1 and CDR2: SEHNR and FQNEAQ (reference sequence). The DNA for the CDR3 is TGTGCCAGCAGCTTAGACAGGATTAGCAATCAGCCCCAGCATTTT. Its protein product is CASSLDRISNQPQHF.